One and the same sample provided the 23 T cell receptor beta chains below, sequenced in a study of OX40 agonist ivuxolimab in advanced cancers. Sequencing was performed with immunoSEQ multiplex PCR; in TCRdb, only in-frame clones are kept and a portion is missing. This sample carries roughly 80,000 clones, over 90% of them seen once, and the ten largest clones take 5.5% to 7%. The sequenced sample was CD4+ or CD8+ T cells sorted from blood, obtained in a trial of the OX40 agonist ivuxolimab. The receptors derive from an adult with an advanced solid tumor such as melanoma, head and neck, liver or kidney cancer.

V is TRBV25-1 and J is TRBJ1-3; D remains ambiguous. Trimming stripped 3 bases from V and 8 bases from J, with 5 bases between. The germline V gene encodes CDR1 MGHDK and CDR2 SYGVNS. There are 11 residues in the CDR3. The CDR3 spells CASSEADTIYF. The CDR3 bases are TGTGCCAGCAGTGAGGCAGACACCATATATTTT. Full variable domain (rest looked up from reference TRBV25-1 and TRBJ1-3): EADIYQTPRYLVIGTGKKITLECSQTMGHDKMYWYQQDPGMELHLIHYSYGVNSTEKGDLSSESTVSRIRTEHFPLTLESARPSHTSQYLCASSEADTIYFGEGSWLTVV.

The chain recombines TRBV28 with TRBJ1-3; 7 positions agree with TRBD1. Germline-derived CDR1 and CDR2 are MDHEN and SYDVKM. This CDR3 spans 17 amino acids. J was trimmed by 1 base and V by 6 bases; bases with no gene match: 12. CDR3 coding DNA: TGTGCCAGCAGACTAAATGACAGGGTATTGTCTGGAAACACCATATATTTT. Its protein product is CASRLNDRVLSGNTIYF. The full variable domain, its missing parts supplied by reference TRBV28 and TRBJ1-3, is DVKVTQSSRYLVKRTGEKVFLECVQDMDHENMFWYRQDPGLGLRLIYFSYDVKMKEKGDIPEGYSVSREKKERFSLILESASTNQTSMYLCASRLNDRVLSGNTIYFGEGSWLTVV.

This CDR3 is CASSLLGTSGSYEQYF. The CDR3 nucleotides are TGTGCCAGCAGTTTATTGGGGACTAGCGGCTCCTACGAGCAGTACTTC. This rearrangement joins TRBV27 to TRBJ2-5; 11 bases map to TRBD2. The DNA end is more similar to TRBJ2-7, so the J call may be wrong. The germline V gene has CDR1 MNHEY and CDR2 SMNVEV (reference sequence). The CDR3 consists of 16 residues.

The chain uses TRBV2 and TRBJ2-1; D may match TRBD1 or TRBD2 (6 bases each). The germline V gene has CDR1 SNHLY and CDR2 FYNNEI. The CDR3 covers 11 residues. V lost 9 bases and J lost 7, with 10 bases in between. Here the CDR3 DNA reads TGTGCCAGGGAGGGGGAAAATGAGCAGTTCTTC. This gives the protein CAREGENEQFF.

The V and J genes are TRBV11-2 and TRBJ2-7; 8 nucleotides match TRBD2. This CDR3 has 14 residues. The ends lost 6 bases at V and 2 bases at J; junction bases unmatched: 6. Germline V gene sequence: CDR1 SGHAT, CDR2 FQNNGV. CDR3 nucleotides: TGTGCCAGCAGTTCGGGAGGGCTGCCCTACGAGCAGTACTTC. Protein product: CASSSGGLPYEQYF.

The V gene is TRBV6-5, the J gene TRBJ1-2, with TRBD1 matching 8 bases. Germline V gives CDR1 MNHEY, CDR2 SVGAGI. J lost 4 bases, V lost 1 base, and 2 bases had no gene match. The CDR3 is made up of 14 amino acids. The CDR3 nucleotides read TGTGCCAGCAGTTACTACGGACAGGGCTATGGCTACACCTTC. Its protein product is CASSYYGQGYGYTF.

The rearrangement joins TRBV9 to TRBJ1-2; D gene unclear. This CDR3 contains 14 residues. Deletions cut 0 bases from V and 9 bases from J, with 15 bases between. Germline V gene sequence: CDR1 SGDLS, CDR2 YYNGEE. This chain's CDR3 is CASSVGDRGRSYTF. In DNA form, the CDR3 reads TGTGCCAGCAGCGTAGGAGACCGCGGTAGGAGCTACACCTTC.

This chain connects TRBV11-2 to TRBJ2-4; 7 bases match TRBD1. The trim removed 5 bases at V and 0 bases at J, leaving 4 bases unmatched. Germline CDR1 SGHAT, CDR2 FQNNGV. The CDR3 covers 15 residues. CDR3 amino acids: CASSGRGIAKNIQYF. Here the CDR3 DNA reads TGTGCCAGCAGCGGCAGGGGGATAGCCAAAAACATTCAGTACTTC.

This chain uses TRBV23-1 with TRBJ2-4; D is ambiguous. TRBV23-1 is labeled an ORF, and its function is uncertain. Trimming cost V 8 bases and J 5 bases, with 13 bases left between them. There are 13 residues in the CDR3. The CDR3: CASGRADENIQYF. DNA for the CDR3: TGCGCCAGCGGACGGGCAGATGAAAACATTCAGTACTTC.

V and J are TRBV25-1 and TRBJ1-2, with 10 bases aligning to TRBD1. There are 16 residues in the CDR3. J was trimmed by 5 bases and V by 6 bases; bases with no gene match: 12. Germline V lookup: CDR1 MGHDK, CDR2 SYGVNS. The CDR3 DNA sequence: TGTGCCAGCAGGGGGACAGGGGACGGGCTGGGGTATGGCTACACCTTC. It specifies CASRGTGDGLGYGYTF.

V and J are TRBV4-1 and TRBJ1-2; D gene unclear. Per germline, CDR1 MGHRA and CDR2 YSYEKL. Between the trimmed V and J ends, which lost 5 bases and 6 bases, there was a span of 10 bases. This CDR3 region has 12 residues. The CDR3 here is CASSGPWDGYTF. CDR3 DNA: TGCGCCAGCAGCGGACCGTGGGATGGCTACACCTTC.

In this sample, this clone turned up once. CDR3 loop: CASSLVLKEKLFF. The CDR3 coding sequence is TGTGCCAGCAGCTTAGTATTGAAAGAAAAACTGTTTTTT. The chain employs TRBV7-2 and TRBJ1-4; D remains ambiguous. The CDR3 runs 13 residues. Germline CDR1 reads SGHTA; CDR2 reads FQGNSA. The germline V and J ends were trimmed by 1 base and 8 bases, with 8 bases remaining between them.

The genes are TRBV27 and TRBJ2-7; 9 positions agree with TRBD1. The CDR3 loop spans 15 amino acids. Germline V gives CDR1 MNHEY, CDR2 SMNVEV (reference sequence). V shed 0 bases, J shed 4 bases, and the junction held 4 bases outside the gene matches. CDR3 DNA: TGTGCCAGCAGTTTATCGATGACAGGGGGTTACGAGCAGTACTTC. It encodes CASSLSMTGGYEQYF.

The rearrangement links TRBV7-6 to TRBJ1-2; 8 nucleotides agree with TRBD1. With V trimmed by 4 bases and J by 6 bases, 7 bases remained unmatched. Per germline, CDR1 SGHVS and CDR2 FNYEAQ. The CDR3 totals 14 residues. The CDR3 protein is CASSSYLTGDGYTF. CDR3 DNA sequence: TGTGCCAGCAGCTCGTATCTGACAGGGGATGGCTACACCTTC. The whole variable domain, filled in from reference TRBV7-6 and TRBJ1-2, reads GAGVSQSPRYKVTKRGQDVALRCDPISGHVSLYWYRQALGQGPEFLTYFNYEAQQDKSGLPNDRFSAERPEGSISTLTIQRTEQRDSAMYRCASSSYLTGDGYTFGSGTRLTVV.

This clone has only one observation. This sequence joins TRBV4-3 and TRBJ2-3; a weak D match, TRBD2 (6 bases). This CDR3 is 17 amino acids long. CDR1 and CDR2 (germline): LGHNA, YSLEER. Trimming cost V 0 bases and J 0 bases, with 13 bases left between them. The CDR3 sequence is CASSQDSGGLSTDTQYF. CDR3 sequence (DNA): TGCGCCAGCAGCCAAGATTCTGGAGGACTAAGCACAGATACGCAGTATTTT.

This clone was found once. This chain connects TRBV19 to TRBJ2-7; TRBD1 or TRBD2 may be the D gene (5 bases each). Germline V gene sequence: CDR1 LNHDA, CDR2 SQIVND (reference sequence). Trimming took 5 bases from V and 6 from J, leaving 11 bases between them. The CDR3 contains 12 residues. The CDR3 nucleotides read TGTGCCAGTAGTCGCACGGGGCTCGAGCAGTACTTC. Amino acids: CASSRTGLEQYF.

The chain is built from TRBV6-1 and TRBJ2-5; possibly TRBD1 or TRBD2 for D (5 bases each). Trimming stripped 4 bases from V and 5 bases from J, with 14 bases between. Germline CDR1 and CDR2: MNHNS and SASEGT. The CDR3 is 14 residues long. CDR3 DNA: TGTGCCAGCAGTGTCCGGGACCTGGGGGAGACCCAGTACTTC. Translation: CASSVRDLGETQYF.

The CDR3 DNA reads as TGTGCCAGCAGTGAATCCTTATCCTACGAGCAGTACTTC. Translation: CASSESLSYEQYF. The rearrangement links TRBV2 to TRBJ2-7; D unclear. The CDR3 is made up of 13 amino acids. Germline CDR1 and CDR2: SNHLY and FYNNEI. The V end was cut by 2 bases, the J end by 1 base, with 6 bases between.

Only one count was recorded for this clone. The chain has TRBV28 and TRBJ1-2; 7 bases are shared with TRBD1. After removal of 4 bases from V and 4 bases from J, the junction contained 12 bases not matched to a gene. In germline, CDR1 is MDHEN, CDR2 SYDVKM. This CDR3 region has 16 residues. The CDR3 DNA is TGTGCCAGCAGTTCTGTTAGGGGAGACAGGGTCTATGGCTACACCTTC. It encodes CASSSVRGDRVYGYTF.

The genes are TRBV19 and TRBJ2-7; 7 bases line up with TRBD2. Unmatched junction bases numbered 9, after V lost 1 base and J lost 3 bases. Germline lookup yields CDR1 LNHDA and CDR2 SQIVND (reference sequence). The CDR3 contains 16 residues. CDR3 protein: CASSIVAGVKFYEQYF. The CDR3 DNA reads as TGTGCCAGTAGTATAGTTGCGGGAGTAAAGTTCTACGAGCAGTACTTC. Full variable domain (missing parts from reference TRBV19 and TRBJ2-7): DGGITQSPKYLFRKEGQNVTLSCEQNLNHDAMYWYRQDPGQGLRLIYYSQIVNDFQKGDIAEGYSVSREKKESFPLTVTSAQKNPTAFYLCASSIVAGVKFYEQYFGPGTRLTVT.

This chain joins TRBV9 and TRBJ2-5, with a possible D match to TRBD1 (6 bases). V was cut by 3 bases and J by 0 bases, with 12 bases left in between. The CDR3 is made up of 15 amino acids. Looked up from germline, CDR1 is SGDLS and CDR2 is YYNGEE. CDR3 nucleotides: TGTGCCAGCAGCGAAGGGGGTGGTGACCAAGAGACCCAGTACTTC. As protein: CASSEGGGDQETQYF.

V is TRBV29-1 and J is TRBJ2-5; 13 bases agree with TRBD2. Germline V gene lookup returns CDR1 SQVTM and CDR2 ANQGSEA. The V gene end was trimmed by 7 bases and the J gene end by 2 bases; junction bases not matched to a gene: 10. The CDR3 extends over 16 amino acids. The CDR3: CSDWTSGGHSQETQYF. DNA for the CDR3: TGCAGCGACTGGACTAGCGGGGGTCACAGTCAAGAGACCCAGTACTTC.

The chain joins TRBV19 to TRBJ2-7, with 7 nucleotides matching TRBD1. The CDR3 totals 13 residues. V was pared by 6 bases and J by 4 bases, with 6 bases of the junction left unmatched. CDR1 is LNHDA, CDR2 SQIVND, per germline (reference sequence). For the CDR3, the DNA is TGTGCCAGTAGCCGGGGACAGACTTACGAGCAGTACTTC. Translated: CASSRGQTYEQYF.